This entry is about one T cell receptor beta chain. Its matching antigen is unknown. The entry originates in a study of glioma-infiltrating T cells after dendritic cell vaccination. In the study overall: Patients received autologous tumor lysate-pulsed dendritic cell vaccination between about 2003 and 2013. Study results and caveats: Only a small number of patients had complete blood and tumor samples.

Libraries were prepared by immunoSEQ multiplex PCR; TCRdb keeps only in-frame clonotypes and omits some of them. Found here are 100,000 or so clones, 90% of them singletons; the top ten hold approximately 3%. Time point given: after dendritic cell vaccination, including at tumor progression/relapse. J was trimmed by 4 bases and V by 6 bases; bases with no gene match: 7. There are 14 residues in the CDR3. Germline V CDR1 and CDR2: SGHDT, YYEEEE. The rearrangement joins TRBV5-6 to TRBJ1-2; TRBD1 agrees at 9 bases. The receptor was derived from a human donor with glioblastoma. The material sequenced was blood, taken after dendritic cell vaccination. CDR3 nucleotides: TGTGCCAGCACCGATACAGGGGGCCCCTATGGCTACACCTTC. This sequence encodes CASTDTGGPYGYTF.